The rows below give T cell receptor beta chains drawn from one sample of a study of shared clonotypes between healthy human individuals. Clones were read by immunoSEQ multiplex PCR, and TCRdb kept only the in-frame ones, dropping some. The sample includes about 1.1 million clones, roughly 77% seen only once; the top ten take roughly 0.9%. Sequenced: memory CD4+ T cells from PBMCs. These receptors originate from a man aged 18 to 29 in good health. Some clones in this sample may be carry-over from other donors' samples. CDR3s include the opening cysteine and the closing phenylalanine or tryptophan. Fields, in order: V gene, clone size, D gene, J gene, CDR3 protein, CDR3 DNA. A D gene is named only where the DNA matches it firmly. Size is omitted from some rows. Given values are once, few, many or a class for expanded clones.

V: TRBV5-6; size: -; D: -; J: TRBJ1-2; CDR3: CASSLGQVGDYGYTF; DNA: TGTGCCAGCAGCTTGGGACAGGTCGGAGACTATGGCTACACCTTC
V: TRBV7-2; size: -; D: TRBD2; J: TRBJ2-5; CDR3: CASSWGLAGEGETQYF; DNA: TGTGCCAGCAGCTGGGGACTAGCGGGAGAAGGAGAGACCCAGTACTTC
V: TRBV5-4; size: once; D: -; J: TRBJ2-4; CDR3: CASSLLPGIAKNIQYF; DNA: TGTGCCAGCAGCTTGCTACCAGGAATCGCCAAAAACATTCAGTACTTC
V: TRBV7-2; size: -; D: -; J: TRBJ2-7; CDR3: CASSLEGGGGYEQYF; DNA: TGTGCCAGCAGCTTAGAGGGTGGCGGCGGCTACGAGCAGTACTTC
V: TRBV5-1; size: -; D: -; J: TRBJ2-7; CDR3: CASSWGDSSYEQYF; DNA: TGCGCCAGCAGCTGGGGGGACTCTTCCTACGAGCAGTACTTC
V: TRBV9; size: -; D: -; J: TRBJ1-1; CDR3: CASSVVAGTEAFF; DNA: TGTGCCAGCAGCGTAGTCGCAGGAACTGAAGCTTTCTTT
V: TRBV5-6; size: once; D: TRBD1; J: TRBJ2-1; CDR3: CASSPDRGLYNEQFF; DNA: TGTGCCAGCAGCCCCGACAGGGGGCTCTACAATGAGCAGTTCTTC
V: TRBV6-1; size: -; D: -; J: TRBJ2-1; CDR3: CASSEWGEQFF; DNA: TGTGCCAGCAGTGAATGGGGCGAGCAGTTCTTC
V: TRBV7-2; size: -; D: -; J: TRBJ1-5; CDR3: CASSGQWDQPQHF; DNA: TGTGCCAGCAGCGGGCAATGGGATCAGCCCCAGCATTTT
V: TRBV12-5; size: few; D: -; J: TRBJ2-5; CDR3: CASGGSGQETQYF; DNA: TGTGCTAGTGGGGGTAGCGGCCAAGAGACCCAGTACTTC
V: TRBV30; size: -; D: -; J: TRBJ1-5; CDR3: CAWSEGTSSGNQPQHF; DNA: TGCGCCTGGAGTGAAGGGACATCTAGTGGCAATCAGCCCCAGCATTTT
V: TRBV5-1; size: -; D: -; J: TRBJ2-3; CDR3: CASSLGLDADTQYF; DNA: TGCGCCAGCAGCTTGGGACTGGACGCGGATACGCAGTATTTT
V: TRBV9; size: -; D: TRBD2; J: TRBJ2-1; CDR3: CASSPRGLAGEGEQFF; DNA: TGTGCCAGCAGCCCAAGGGGACTAGCGGGAGAAGGTGAGCAGTTCTTC
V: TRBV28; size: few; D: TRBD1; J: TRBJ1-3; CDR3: CASSSLTGGRNTIYF; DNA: TGTGCCAGCAGCTCCCTGACAGGGGGGAGAAACACCATATATTTT
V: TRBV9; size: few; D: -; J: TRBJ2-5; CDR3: CASSTQQGQETQYF; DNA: TGTGCCAGCAGCACCCAACAGGGACAAGAGACCCAGTACTTC
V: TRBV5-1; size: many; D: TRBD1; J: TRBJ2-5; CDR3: CASTQGAEETQYF; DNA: TGCGCCAGCACCCAGGGGGCCGAAGAGACCCAGTACTTC
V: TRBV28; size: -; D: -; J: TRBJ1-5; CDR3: CASSSPTRTGYSNQPQHF; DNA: TGTGCCAGCAGTTCTCCAACGCGCACAGGGTATAGCAATCAGCCCCAGCATTTT
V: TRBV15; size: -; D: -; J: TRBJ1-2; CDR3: CATSTASYGYTF; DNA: TGTGCCACCAGCACCGCCAGCTATGGCTACACCTTC
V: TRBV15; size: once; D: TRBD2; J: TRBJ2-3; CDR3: CATSVLAGTDTQYF; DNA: TGTGCCACCAGCGTACTAGCGGGCACAGATACGCAGTATTTT
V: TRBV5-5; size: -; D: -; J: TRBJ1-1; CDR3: CASSLAVQATEAFF; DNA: TGTGCCAGCAGCTTGGCCGTCCAGGCGACTGAAGCTTTCTTT
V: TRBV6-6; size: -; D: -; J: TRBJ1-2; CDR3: CASSTALTHGYTF; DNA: TGTGCCAGCAGCACGGCCCTCACCCATGGCTACACCTTC
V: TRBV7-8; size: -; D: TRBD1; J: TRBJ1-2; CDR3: CASSPTGQGAYGYTF; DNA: TGTGCCAGCAGCCCCACGGGACAGGGGGCCTATGGCTACACCTTC
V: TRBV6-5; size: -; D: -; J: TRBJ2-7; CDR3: CASSPPGGLYEQYF; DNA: TGTGCCAGCAGCCCCCCGGGCGGGCTCTACGAGCAGTACTTC
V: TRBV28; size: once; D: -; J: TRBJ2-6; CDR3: CATTGLSGANVLTF; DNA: TGTGCCACTACAGGTCTCTCTGGGGCCAACGTCCTGACTTTC
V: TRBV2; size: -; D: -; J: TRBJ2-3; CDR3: CASSRYMTAGYADTQYF; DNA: TGTGCCAGCAGTAGATACATGACGGCAGGGTATGCAGATACGCAGTATTTT
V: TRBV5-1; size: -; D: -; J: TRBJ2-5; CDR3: CASAPEGHFQETQYF; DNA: TGCGCCAGCGCCCCAGAGGGACATTTCCAAGAGACCCAGTACTTC
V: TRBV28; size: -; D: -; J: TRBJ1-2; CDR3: CASSLGGNGYTF; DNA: TGTGCCAGCAGTTTAGGCGGGAATGGCTACACCTTC
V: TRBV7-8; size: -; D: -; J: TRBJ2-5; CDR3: CASSLAISSQETQYF; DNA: TGTGCCAGCAGCTTAGCGATTTCCAGCCAAGAGACCCAGTACTTC
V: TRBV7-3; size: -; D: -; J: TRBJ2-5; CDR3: CASSTGQRYQETQYF; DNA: TGTGCCAGCAGCACCGGACAGCGGTACCAAGAGACCCAGTACTTC
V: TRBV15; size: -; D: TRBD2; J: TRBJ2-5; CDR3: CAVRLAGETQYF; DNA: TGTGCCGTAAGACTAGCGGGAGAGACCCAGTACTTC
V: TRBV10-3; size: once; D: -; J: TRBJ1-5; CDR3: CAISEGLAGNQPQHF; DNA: TGTGCCATCAGTGAAGGATTGGCGGGGAATCAGCCCCAGCATTTT
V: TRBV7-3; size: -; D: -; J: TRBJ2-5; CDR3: CASSRGRETQYF; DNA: TGTGCCAGCTCACGGGGACGGGAGACCCAGTACTTC
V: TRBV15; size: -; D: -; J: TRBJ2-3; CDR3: CATSNGGGETDTQYF; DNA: TGTGCCACCAGCAACGGGGGCGGGGAAACAGATACGCAGTATTTT
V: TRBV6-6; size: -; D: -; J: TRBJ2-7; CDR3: CASSMGRPSSYEQYF; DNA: TGTGCCAGCAGCATGGGACGGCCCTCCTCCTACGAGCAGTACTTC
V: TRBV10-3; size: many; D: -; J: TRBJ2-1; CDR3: CAISGHSGPNNEQFF; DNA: TGTGCCATCAGTGGGCACTCCGGACCAAACAATGAGCAGTTCTTC
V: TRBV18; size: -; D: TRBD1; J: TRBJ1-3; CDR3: CASSLMGQIGNTIYF; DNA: TGTGCCAGCTCGCTGATGGGACAGATCGGAAACACCATATATTTT